This TCR beta chain was documented in a study of T-cell reconstitution after alpha-beta-depleted transplantation in children. CDR3 length: 15 amino acids. Trimming removed 6 bases from V and 5 bases from J; junction bases left unmatched: 7. CDR1 is SGHRS and CDR2 is YFSETQ in the germline V gene. Study findings and constraints: The study reportedly traced alpha-beta T cells about two months after transplant to several hundred expanded graft clones. Surviving recipient T cells and thymic progenitors accounted for the high day-60 TCRbeta diversity observed in some patients. Fresh T-cell production supplied most of the T-cell counts and diversity seen one year after transplant.

As regards this clonotype: The target antigen is unknown.

TCRbeta library preparation incorporated unique molecular identifiers. Each CDR3 protein gets one entry after TCRdb re-called the PCR reads with MiXCR. Of some 830,000 distinct CDR3 sequences listed, roughly 16% are singletons. The sample was PBMCs, mostly from graft donor cells, taken 360 days after TCRalphabeta/CD19-depleted stem cell transplant. The chain combines TRBV5-1 with TRBJ2-1; 11 bases are shared with TRBD2. The sequence was obtained from a male patient younger than 18 who had a stem cell transplant for acute lymphoblastic leukemia, so the T cells may come from the graft donor. CDR3 DNA: TGCGCCAGCACGCTAATAGCGGGAGGGAACAATGAGCAGTTCTTC. This encodes CASTLIAGGNNEQFF.